This TCR beta chain derives from a study of regulatory T cells in long-lasting Graves disease. Findings and limits, study-wide: The TCR repertoire of persistent Graves' patients was less diverse than that of newly diagnosed ones.

The table lists this clonotype with a few counts. Antigen specificity is unknown. The time point here: newly diagnosed GD, antithyroid drugs for less than 3 months. There was RNA extracted from PBMCs, and the TCR library was made from it. For TCR beta, libraries came from iRepertoire HTBI primers and Arm-PCR of CDR3 regions. TCRdb ran MiXCR on the multiplex PCR reads and lists one entry per CDR3 protein. The sample yields roughly 420,000 distinct CDR3 sequences, around 15% seen once. These sequences were also reported in another study, on T cells in Graves' hyperthyroidism and ophthalmopathy.

The sequence was collected from a woman between 50 and 59 years old with Graves disease. The sequencing here drew on peripheral blood mononuclear cells (PBMCs), taken at new diagnosis, from a patient treated with antithyroid drugs.

This chain's CDR3 is CASSLAHGGANYEQYF. For the CDR3, the DNA is TGCGCCAGCAGCTTGGCCCACGGCGGGGCTAACTACGAGCAGTACTTC. The chain joins TRBV5-1 to TRBJ2-7, with a possible D match to TRBD2 (6 bases). The CDR3 loop spans 16 amino acids. CDR1 and CDR2 (germline): SGHRS, YFSETQ. Between the trimmed V and J ends, which lost 0 bases and 3 bases, there was a span of 16 bases.